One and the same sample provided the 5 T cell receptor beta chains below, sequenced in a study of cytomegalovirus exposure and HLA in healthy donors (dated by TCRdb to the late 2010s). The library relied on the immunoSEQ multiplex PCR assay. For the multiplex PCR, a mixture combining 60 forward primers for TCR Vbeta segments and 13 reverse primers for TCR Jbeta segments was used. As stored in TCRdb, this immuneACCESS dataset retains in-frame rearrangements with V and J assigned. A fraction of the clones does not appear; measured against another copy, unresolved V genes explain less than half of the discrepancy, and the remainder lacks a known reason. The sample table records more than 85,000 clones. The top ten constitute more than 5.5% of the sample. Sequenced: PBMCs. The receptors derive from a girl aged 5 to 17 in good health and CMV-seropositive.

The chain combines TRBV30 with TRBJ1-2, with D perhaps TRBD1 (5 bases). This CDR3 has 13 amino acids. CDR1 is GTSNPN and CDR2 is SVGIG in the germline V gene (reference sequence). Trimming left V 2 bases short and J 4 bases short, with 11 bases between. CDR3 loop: CAWSKTGVYGYTF. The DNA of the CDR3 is TGTGCCTGGAGTAAAACAGGTGTCTATGGCTACACCTTC.

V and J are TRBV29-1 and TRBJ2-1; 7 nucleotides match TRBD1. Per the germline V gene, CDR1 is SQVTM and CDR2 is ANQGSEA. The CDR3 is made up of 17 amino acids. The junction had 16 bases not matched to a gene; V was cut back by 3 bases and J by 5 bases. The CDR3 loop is CSVDSASLFDRDNEQFF. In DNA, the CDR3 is TGCAGCGTTGATTCCGCCTCATTGTTCGACAGGGACAATGAGCAGTTCTTC.

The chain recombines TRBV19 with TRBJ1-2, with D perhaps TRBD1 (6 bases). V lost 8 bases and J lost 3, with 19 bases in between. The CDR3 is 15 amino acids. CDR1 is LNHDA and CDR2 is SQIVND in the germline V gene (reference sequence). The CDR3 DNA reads TGTGCCAGTCACACGGGGGGCCAGGGTGACTATGGCTACACCTTC. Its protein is CASHTGGQGDYGYTF.

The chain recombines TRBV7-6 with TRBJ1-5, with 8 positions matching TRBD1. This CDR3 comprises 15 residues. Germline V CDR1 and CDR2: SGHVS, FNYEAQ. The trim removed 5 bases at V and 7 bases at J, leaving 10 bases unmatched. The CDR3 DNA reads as TGTGCCAGCAGCCGACTCGACAGGGGAGGGCAGCCCCAGCATTTT. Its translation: CASSRLDRGGQPQHF.

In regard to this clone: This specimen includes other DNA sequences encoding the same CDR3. CDR3 bases: TGCGCCAGCAGCCAAGATTATAGTGGCAGGAATTCACCCCTCCACTTT. Translating gives CASSQDYSGRNSPLHF. The gene calls are TRBV4-1 and TRBJ1-6; D unresolved. The CDR3 spans 16 residues. CDR1 and CDR2 (germline): MGHRA, YSYEKL. Trimming took 0 bases from V and 7 from J, leaving 13 bases between them.